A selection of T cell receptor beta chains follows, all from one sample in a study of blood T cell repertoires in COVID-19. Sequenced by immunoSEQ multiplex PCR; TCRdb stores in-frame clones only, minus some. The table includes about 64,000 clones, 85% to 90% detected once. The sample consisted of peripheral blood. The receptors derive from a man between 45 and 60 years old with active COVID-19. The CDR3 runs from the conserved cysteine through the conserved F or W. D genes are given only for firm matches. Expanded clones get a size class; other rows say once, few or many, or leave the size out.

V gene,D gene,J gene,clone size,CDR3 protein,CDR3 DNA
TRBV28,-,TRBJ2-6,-,CASSPGSSGGANVLTF,TGTGCCAGCAGTCCCGGGTCCTCCGGGGGGGCCAACGTCCTGACTTTC
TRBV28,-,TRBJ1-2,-,CASPKTGNGFHNGYTF,TGTGCCAGCCCAAAAACAGGGAACGGGTTCCACAATGGCTACACCTTC
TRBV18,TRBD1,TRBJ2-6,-,CASSPGQAGANVLTF,TGTGCCAGCTCGCCCGGACAGGCTGGGGCCAACGTCCTGACTTTC
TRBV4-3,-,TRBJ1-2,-,CASSHLTSTDNYGYTF,TGCGCCAGCAGCCACCTTACCTCGACAGATAACTATGGCTACACCTTC
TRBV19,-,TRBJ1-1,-,CASSIDRVGNTEAFF,TGTGCCAGTAGTATAGATCGGGTCGGAAACACTGAAGCTTTCTTT
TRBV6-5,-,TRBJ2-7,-,CASRLTDSYEQYF,TGTGCCAGCAGATTGACAGACTCCTACGAGCAGTACTTC
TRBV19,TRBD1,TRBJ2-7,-,CASSIDLGGPYEQYF,TGTGCCAGTAGTATAGATCTAGGGGGCCCCTACGAGCAGTACTTC
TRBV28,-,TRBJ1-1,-,CASLPSVQNTEAFF,TGTGCCAGCCTTCCGTCGGTCCAAAACACTGAAGCTTTCTTT
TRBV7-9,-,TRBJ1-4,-,CASIPKGGAEVLFF,TGTGCCAGCATCCCAAAGGGTGGGGCAGAAGTACTGTTTTTT
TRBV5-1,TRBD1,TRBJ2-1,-,CASAPYTGGGNEQFF,TGCGCCAGCGCCCCTTACACAGGGGGCGGCAATGAGCAGTTCTTC
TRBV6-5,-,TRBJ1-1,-,CASKSRYEAFF,TGTGCCAGCAAGTCTAGGTATGAAGCTTTCTTT
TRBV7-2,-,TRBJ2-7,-,CASSLYLEDYEQYF,TGTGCCAGCAGCTTATATCTGGAGGACTACGAGCAGTACTTC
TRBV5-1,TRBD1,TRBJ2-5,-,CASSYGQGQETQYF,TGCGCCAGCAGCTACGGACAGGGGCAAGAGACCCAGTACTTC
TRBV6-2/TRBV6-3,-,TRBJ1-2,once,CASSPRGGSVRYGYTF,TGTGCCAGCAGCCCTAGGGGTGGCAGCGTTAGGTATGGCTACACCTTC
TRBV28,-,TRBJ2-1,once,CASPPGRGMSSYNEQFF,TGTGCCAGCCCCCCCGGCCGGGGAATGAGCTCCTACAATGAGCAGTTCTTC
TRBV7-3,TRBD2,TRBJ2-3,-,CASSSKTSGGADTQYF,TGTGCCAGCAGTAGTAAGACTAGCGGGGGCGCAGATACGCAGTATTTT
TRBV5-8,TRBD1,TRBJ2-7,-,CASSFGQGAIYEQYF,TGTGCCAGCAGCTTTGGACAGGGGGCTATCTACGAGCAGTACTTC
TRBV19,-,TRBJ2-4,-,CASSMGAGGVGNIQYF,TGTGCCAGTAGTATGGGGGCGGGTGGGGTAGGAAACATTCAGTACTTC
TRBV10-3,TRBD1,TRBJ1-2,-,CAVNEDRVNYGYTF,TGTGCCGTCAACGAAGACAGGGTTAACTATGGCTACACCTTC
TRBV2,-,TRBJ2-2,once,CASTSGQTGELFF,TGTGCCAGCACTTCCGGACAGACCGGGGAGCTGTTTTTT
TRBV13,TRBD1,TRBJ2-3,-,CASSSTTGVSTDTQYF,TGTGCCAGCAGCTCGACGACAGGGGTTAGCACAGATACGCAGTATTTT